Presented here are 29 T cell receptor beta chains from one specimen sequenced in a study of T-cell memory formation after mild COVID-19. TCRdb reprocessed the 5' RACE reads via MiXCR and lists one record per CDR3 protein. The repertoire holds 150,000 to 200,000 distinct CDR3 sequences, with around a third as singletons. The sample was PBMCs or a T cell subset sorted from them (not recorded which). Every receptor here comes from an adult woman who had mild COVID-19 (a few samples of this study predate the infection). Cell type and time point are not known.

The V call is TRBV4-1, the J call TRBJ2-5, with TRBD1 matching 7 bases. The V gene's germline CDR1 is MGHRA and CDR2 YSYEKL. The CDR3 is 14 residues long. Trimming cost V 3 bases and J 3 bases; bases outside gene matches: 4. CDR3 nucleotides: TGCGCCAGCAGCCAGACAGGGAGAGAAGAGACCCAGTACTTC. It encodes CASSQTGREETQYF.

The gene calls are TRBV20-1 and TRBJ1-5; D remains unclear. Deletions cut 7 bases from V and 2 bases from J, with 12 bases between. This CDR3 contains 13 residues. Germline V gene data show CDR1 as DFQATT and CDR2 as SNEGSKA (reference sequence). CDR3 sequence reads: CSVLREGNQPQHF. The CDR3 DNA follows: TGCAGTGTTCTGCGCGAGGGCAATCAGCCCCAGCATTTT.

This sequence joins TRBV24-1 and TRBJ2-3; the match to TRBD2 covers 10 bases. The CDR3 is 17 amino acids. V was clipped by 0 bases and J by 3 bases; unmatched bases: 5. Germline CDR1 KGHDR, CDR2 SFDVKD. The CDR3 protein is CATSDLQTSGATDTQYF. The DNA for the CDR3 is TGTGCCACCAGTGATTTGCAAACTAGCGGGGCGACAGATACGCAGTATTTT.

The chain carries TRBV20-1 and TRBJ1-5; 7 bases are a match to TRBD1. The CDR3 is made up of 13 amino acids. Unmatched junction bases numbered 8, after V lost 6 bases and J lost 6 bases. Germline CDR1 and CDR2: DFQATT and SNEGSKA (reference sequence). The CDR3 DNA sequence: TGCAGTGCGGTCACAGGGGCGATTCAGCCCCAGCATTTT. Its protein is CSAVTGAIQPQHF.

This chain joins TRBV12-3 or TRBV12-4 and TRBJ1-3; D may be TRBD1 (5 bases). V gave up 6 bases and J gave up 0 bases, with 15 bases separating them. The CDR3 totals 16 residues. CDR3 amino acids: CASRWGNFPSGNTIYF. CDR3 DNA sequence: TGTGCCAGCAGATGGGGGAATTTTCCCTCTGGAAACACCATATATTTT.

This clonotype was seen a few times. V gene TRBV7-9 combines with J gene TRBJ2-5; D call uncertain. The germline V gene encodes CDR1 SEHNR and CDR2 FQNEAQ (reference sequence). The CDR3 sequence is 14 residues long. The V gene lost 5 bases and the J gene lost 0 bases, with 10 bases spanning the gap. DNA of the CDR3: TGTGCCAGCAGCCTTCGCAGGAACCAAGAGACCCAGTACTTC. Translated, it gives CASSLRRNQETQYF.

This chain connects TRBV2 to TRBJ2-6; D is tentatively TRBD1 or TRBD2 (5 bases each). The V gene lost 5 bases and the J gene lost 4 bases, with 12 bases spanning the gap. Germline V gene data show CDR1 as SNHLY and CDR2 as FYNNEI. CDR3 length: 15 amino acids. The CDR3 DNA follows: TGTGCCAGCAGTCTTACTAGGGGCGGGGCCAACGTCCTGACTTTC. Encoded protein: CASSLTRGGANVLTF.

The rearrangement joins TRBV7-2 to TRBJ2-1; D gene unclear. CDR3 length equals 13 residues. V lost 5 bases and J 8 bases, leaving 13 bases between the germline ends. From germline, CDR1 is SGHTA and CDR2 FQGNSA. CDR3 in amino acids: CASSLDGFHEQFF. The CDR3 DNA is TGTGCCAGCAGCCTGGACGGGTTCCATGAGCAGTTCTTC.

This clonotype is a singleton in its sample. V and J are TRBV29-1 and TRBJ1-1; D remains ambiguous. V lost 0 bases, J lost 4 bases, and 9 bases lay in between. The CDR3 covers 13 residues. CDR1 is SQVTM and CDR2 is ANQGSEA in the germline V gene. Written as DNA, the CDR3 is TGCAGCGTTGAAGAGGGAGACCGCACTGAAGCTTTCTTT. This codes for CSVEEGDRTEAFF.

CDR3 protein: CSATRTGEYNSPLHF. The DNA of the CDR3 is TGCAGCGCAACCCGGACAGGGGAATATAATTCACCCCTCCACTTT. The gene calls are TRBV20-1 and TRBJ1-6, with 9 bases aligning to TRBD1. The CDR3 sequence is 15 residues long. Per the germline V gene, CDR1 is DFQATT and CDR2 is SNEGSKA (reference sequence).

The rearrangement joins TRBV28 to TRBJ1-5; 7 bases agree with TRBD1. The CDR3 is 16 amino acids. J lost 0 bases, V lost 5 bases, and 7 bases had no gene match. Germline V gives CDR1 MDHEN, CDR2 SYDVKM. The CDR3 region has the DNA TGTGCCAGCAGTCCCGGGACAGCTTATAGCAATCAGCCCCAGCATTTT. Its protein is CASSPGTAYSNQPQHF.

This clonotype was counted a few times. This chain joins TRBV24-1 and TRBJ2-1; no clear D gene. Germline CDR1 and CDR2: KGHDR and SFDVKD. Trimming removed 7 bases at V and 6 bases at J, with 6 bases between. The CDR3 extends over 11 amino acids. This CDR3 reads CATSGFNEQFF. DNA of the CDR3: TGTGCCACCAGCGGTTTCAATGAGCAGTTCTTC.

This clonotype was observed a handful of times. The chain couples TRBV7-9 to TRBJ2-7, with 9 bases matching TRBD1. Germline CDR1 reads SEHNR; CDR2 reads FQNEAQ (reference sequence). This CDR3 is built from 15 residues. V gave up 5 bases and J gave up 3 bases; unmatched junction bases: 8. CDR3 sequence: CASSQGTGIIYEQYF. The CDR3 coding sequence is TGTGCCAGCAGCCAGGGGACAGGGATAATCTACGAGCAGTACTTC.

The gene calls are TRBV20-1 and TRBJ2-7; tentatively, D is TRBD1 (5 bases). CDR3 length equals 14 residues. From germline, CDR1 is DFQATT and CDR2 SNEGSKA (reference sequence). The germline V and J ends were trimmed by 1 base and 5 bases, with 15 bases remaining between them. CDR3 residues: CSARGRIRVDEQYF. CDR3 nucleotides: TGCAGTGCTAGAGGTCGTATCAGGGTAGACGAGCAGTACTTC.

This clonotype was counted once. This chain links TRBV25-1 with TRBJ2-1; 10 bases fit TRBD1. Germline CDR1 reads MGHDK; CDR2 reads SYGVNS. V shed 4 bases and J 8 bases; nucleotides not matched to a gene: 8. The CDR3 has 15 residues. The CDR3 here is CASSGPRDRGYEQFF. Here the CDR3 DNA reads TGTGCCAGCAGTGGTCCGAGGGACAGGGGCTATGAGCAGTTCTTC. Full variable domain (outside the CDR3, taken from reference TRBV25-1 and TRBJ2-1): EADIYQTPRYLVIGTGKKITLECSQTMGHDKMYWYQQDPGMELHLIHYSYGVNSTEKGDLSSESTVSRIRTEHFPLTLESARPSHTSQYLCASSGPRDRGYEQFFGPGTRLTVL.

The chain couples TRBV12-3 or TRBV12-4 to TRBJ2-5; 8 bases map to TRBD1. The CDR3 is made up of 14 amino acids. The ends lost 6 bases at V and 1 base at J; junction bases unmatched: 4. The CDR3 sequence: CASSQTGVQETQYF. The CDR3 region has the DNA TGTGCCAGCAGCCAGACAGGGGTCCAAGAGACCCAGTACTTC.

J is TRBJ1-4 and V is TRBV7-9; D is ambiguous. V was pared by 7 bases and J by 8 bases, with 11 bases between. The germline gives CDR1 SEHNR, CDR2 FQNEAQ (reference sequence). The CDR3 has 12 residues. CDR3 nucleotides: TGTGCCAGCACCCTTACGTCGGAAAAACTGTTTTTT. Its translation: CASTLTSEKLFF.

The table lists this clonotype with a few counts. The V gene is TRBV20-1, the J gene TRBJ2-5; D perhaps matches TRBD1 (5 bases). Germline assignment: CDR1 DFQATT and CDR2 SNEGSKA (reference sequence). The CDR3 totals 12 residues. The ends were cut back, 5 bases at V and 5 bases at J, with 12 bases in the middle. CDR3 in amino acids: CSAFRVGETQYF. The CDR3 coding sequence is TGCAGTGCTTTCAGGGTCGGGGAGACCCAGTACTTC.

This clonotype was found a few times. The V call is TRBV5-1, the J call TRBJ2-7; D uncertain. The CDR3 length is 14 residues. The V gene lost 4 bases and the J gene lost 0 bases, with 11 bases spanning the gap. Germline V lookup: CDR1 SGHRS, CDR2 YFSETQ. CDR3 DNA: TGCGCCAGCAGCCCGACGGATTTCTCCTACGAGCAGTACTTC. It codes for CASSPTDFSYEQYF.

This chain joins TRBV5-1 and TRBJ1-2; 8 bases line up with TRBD1. Germline assignment: CDR1 SGHRS and CDR2 YFSETQ. V dropped 0 bases and J dropped 5; count of bases not matched to a gene: 3. CDR3 size: 14 residues. The CDR3: CASSLGTGWYGYTF. The CDR3 bases are TGCGCCAGCAGCTTGGGGACAGGGTGGTATGGCTACACCTTC.

The V gene is TRBV5-1, the J gene TRBJ2-1, with D possibly TRBD2 on 5 matching bases. Looked up from germline, CDR1 is SGHRS and CDR2 is YFSETQ. The CDR3 spans 12 residues. Trimming removed 1 base from V and 9 bases from J, with 8 bases in between. For the CDR3, the DNA is TGCGCCAGCAGCTTGAACGAGGGTGAGCAGTTCTTC. Translation: CASSLNEGEQFF.

V is TRBV7-8 and J is TRBJ2-7, with a weak D call TRBD2 (6 bases). The V and J ends lost 5 bases and 2 bases respectively, with 19 bases between them. CDR1 SGHVS and CDR2 FQNEAQ come from the germline V gene. The length of the CDR3 is 16 residues. The CDR3 nucleotides are TGTGCCAGCAGCCAGATGGGTGGGGGGTACCCCTACGAGCAGTACTTC. Protein: CASSQMGGGYPYEQYF.

The rearrangement uses TRBV19 and TRBJ1-5, with D maybe TRBD1 (5 bases). Germline V gene sequence: CDR1 LNHDA, CDR2 SQIVND (reference sequence). This CDR3 has 14 amino acids. The V and J ends lost 3 bases and 12 bases respectively, with 18 bases between them. DNA of the CDR3: TGTGCCAGTAGTATGGGACCCCCGGAAAGGGGCCAGCATTTT. Encoded protein: CASSMGPPERGQHF.

The genes are TRBV12-3 or TRBV12-4 and TRBJ1-4, with a weak D call TRBD1 (5 bases). V lost 6 bases to trimming and J lost 11 bases, with 19 bases between them. This CDR3 has 14 amino acids. CDR3 amino acids: CASSPGTLRLKLFF. Written as DNA, the CDR3 is TGTGCCAGCAGCCCCGGGACGCTCAGGTTGAAACTGTTTTTT.

V is TRBV20-1 and J is TRBJ1-1; 9 nucleotides align to TRBD1. Germline CDR1 and CDR2: DFQATT and SNEGSKA (reference sequence). The trim removed 5 bases at V and 0 bases at J, leaving 7 bases unmatched. There are 15 residues in the CDR3. The chain's CDR3 is CSAPRDRVMNTEAFF. As DNA, the CDR3 is TGCAGTGCTCCCCGGGACAGGGTTATGAACACTGAAGCTTTCTTT.

The sample holds a few counts of this clonotype. The rearrangement uses TRBV24-1 and TRBJ2-1, with 11 bases fitting TRBD2. The trim removed 2 bases at V and 12 bases at J, leaving 8 bases unmatched. Germline lookup yields CDR1 KGHDR and CDR2 SFDVKD. The length of the CDR3 is 15 residues. The CDR3 region is CATSDSEGGLAAQFF. In nucleotides, the CDR3 is TGTGCCACCAGTGATTCTGAGGGGGGACTAGCGGCGCAGTTCTTC.

The chain employs TRBV27 and TRBJ1-5; D perhaps matches TRBD1 (6 bases). V gave up 3 bases and J gave up 3 bases, with 12 bases separating them. CDR1 is MNHEY and CDR2 is SMNVEV in the germline V gene (reference sequence). This CDR3 comprises 15 residues. The CDR3 loop reads CASSFSGGDNQPQHF. The CDR3 DNA follows: TGTGCCAGCAGTTTTAGTGGGGGCGACAATCAGCCCCAGCATTTT.

The rearrangement links TRBV7-9 to TRBJ2-3, with TRBD2 matching 9 bases. The CDR3 runs to 16 residues. V gave up 5 bases and J gave up 2 bases; unmatched junction bases: 8. Germline CDR1 and CDR2: SEHNR and FQNEAQ (reference sequence). CDR3 sequence: CASSGSGSLYTDTQYF. The CDR3 coding sequence is TGTGCCAGCAGCGGTAGCGGGAGCCTGTACACAGATACGCAGTATTTT.

This clonotype has only a few counts. This chain connects TRBV7-8 to TRBJ2-7; a weak D match, TRBD1 (5 bases). There are 11 residues in the CDR3. Between the trimmed V and J ends, which lost 6 bases and 7 bases, there was a span of 10 bases. Germline V gene data show CDR1 as SGHVS and CDR2 as FQNEAQ. CDR3 sequence: CASRSAGEQYF. DNA for the CDR3: TGTGCCAGCAGGTCAGCAGGGGAGCAGTACTTC.